This is a list of T cell receptor beta chains from one sample in a study of neurological immune-mediated disorders. TCRdb fed the 5' RACE reads into MiXCR, producing one record per CDR3 protein. There are 30,000 or so distinct CDR3 sequences in the sample; around 12% occur only once, and 7.8% lies in the top ten. Sequencing was performed on PBMCs. These receptors all come from a man in his 60s in good health. Both conserved end residues are part of each CDR3. A D gene is named only where the DNA matches it firmly. Where a row states a size, it is once, few, many or the class of an expanded clone; other rows omit it.

v_gene	d_gene	j_gene	abundance	CDR3aa	CDR3nt
TRBV20-1	-	TRBJ2-1	hyperexpanded	CSAGQWGSYNEQFF	TGCAGTGCGGGTCAGTGGGGGTCCTACAATGAGCAGTTCTTC
TRBV7-9	-	TRBJ1-1	many	CASSRDGNTEAFF	TGTGCCAGCAGCCGTGACGGGAACACTGAAGCTTTCTTT
TRBV7-9	-	TRBJ1-2	many	CASSLYEGYGYTF	TGTGCCAGCAGCTTGTACGAGGGATATGGCTACACCTTC
TRBV5-5	TRBD1	TRBJ1-1	many	CASSREGARNTEAFF	TGTGCCAGCAGTCGAGAGGGGGCGCGGAACACTGAAGCTTTCTTT
TRBV12-3/TRBV12-4	-	TRBJ1-5	many	CASSLEGTQPQHF	TGTGCCAGCAGCCTTGAAGGGACTCAGCCCCAGCATTTT
TRBV5-1	-	TRBJ2-7	many	CASSFSSGGGYEQYF	TGCGCCAGCAGCTTCTCTAGCGGAGGGGGCTACGAGCAGTACTTC
TRBV12-3/TRBV12-4	-	TRBJ1-2	many	CASSQTNYGYTF	TGTGCCAGCAGTCAAACTAACTATGGCTACACCTTC
TRBV14	-	TRBJ2-1	many	CASSHHTVRTYNEQFF	TGTGCCAGCAGCCATCACACCGTTCGTACTTACAATGAGCAGTTCTTC
TRBV5-6	-	TRBJ2-1	few	CASSLGLNEQFF	TGTGCCAGCAGCTTGGGTCTTAATGAGCAGTTCTTC
TRBV20-1	TRBD2	TRBJ2-2	many	CSAKGTSGRAGELFF	TGCAGTGCCAAGGGGACTAGCGGGAGGGCCGGGGAGCTGTTTTTT
TRBV28	-	TRBJ2-7	many	CASSPPASEQYF	TGTGCCAGCAGTCCCCCAGCATCGGAGCAGTACTTC
TRBV7-9	-	TRBJ2-6	-	CASSPPVNTVSGANVLTF	TGTGCCAGCAGCCCACCCGTAAATACAGTCTCTGGGGCCAACGTCCTAACTTTC
TRBV29-1	-	TRBJ1-1	many	CSVGAPDLNTEAFF	TGCAGCGTTGGGGCACCCGACCTGAACACTGAAGCTTTCTTT
TRBV11-1	TRBD1	TRBJ1-1	-	CASSLQGAWNTEAFF	TGTGCCAGCAGCTTACAGGGGGCATGGAACACTGAAGCTTTCTTT
TRBV7-7	-	TRBJ1-1	many	CASSLNRVYTEAFF	TGTGCTAGCAGCTTAAACCGGGTGTACACTGAAGCTTTCTTT
TRBV4-3	TRBD2	TRBJ2-7	many	CASSQELRLAGGEQYF	TGCGCCAGCAGCCAAGAGTTAAGACTAGCGGGAGGCGAGCAGTACTTC
TRBV7-8	-	TRBJ2-6	many	CASSLVGEGSGANVLTF	TGTGCCAGCAGCTTAGTAGGGGAAGGATCTGGGGCCAACGTCCTGACTTTC
TRBV7-6	TRBD1	TRBJ1-6	many	CASRPGTGGSPLHF	TGTGCCAGCAGACCCGGGACAGGAGGATCACCCCTCCACTTT
TRBV5-1	TRBD2	TRBJ2-3	many	CASSSSGGSGFTDTQYF	TGCGCCAGCAGCTCGAGCGGCGGGAGTGGTTTCACAGATACGCAGTATTTT
TRBV5-1	-	TRBJ2-1	many	CASSLINNEQFF	TGCGCCAGCAGCTTGATAAACAATGAGCAGTTCTTC
TRBV7-9	-	TRBJ1-3	-	CASLDRSGNTIYF	TGTGCCAGCCTCGACAGGTCCGGAAACACCATATATTTT
TRBV4-3	-	TRBJ2-3	many	CASSQGSFSTDTQYF	TGCGCCAGCAGCCAAGGGAGCTTTAGCACAGATACGCAGTATTTT
TRBV20-1	-	TRBJ1-1	-	CSARDRVGYTEAFF	TGCAGTGCTAGAGACCGGGTGGGGTACACTGAAGCTTTCTTT
TRBV5-1	-	TRBJ1-1	many	CASRMDSGNTEAFF	TGCGCCAGCAGGATGGACAGCGGAAACACTGAAGCTTTCTTT
TRBV5-5	TRBD1	TRBJ2-7	many	CASTQDRAPYEQYF	TGTGCCAGCACCCAAGACAGGGCCCCCTACGAGCAGTACTTC
TRBV15	-	TRBJ2-7	many	CATSRGSGTSYEQYF	TGTGCCACCAGCAGGGGTAGCGGAACCTCCTACGAGCAGTACTTC
TRBV7-2	-	TRBJ2-5	-	CASSFYICSARALDAASETQYF	-
TRBV7-2	-	TRBJ2-7	many	CASSLQSSGSYEQYF	TGTGCCAGCAGTCTACAATCTAGTGGCTCCTACGAGCAGTACTTC
TRBV5-1	-	TRBJ2-2	many	CASSSPGPWDTGELFF	TGCGCCAGCAGCTCCCCAGGCCCGTGGGACACCGGGGAGCTGTTTTTT
TRBV7-3	-	TRBJ2-7	many	CASSLSPQYEQYF	TGTGCCAGCAGCTTATCCCCTCAGTACGAGCAGTACTTC
TRBV4-1	-	TRBJ1-5	many	CASSQDLVGRPQHF	TGCGCCAGCAGCCAAGATCTCGTGGGCCGGCCCCAGCATTTT
TRBV6-5	-	TRBJ2-1	many	CASTPRGDRPYNEQFF	TGTGCCAGCACCCCCCGGGGTGATAGGCCCTACAATGAGCAGTTCTTC
TRBV18	TRBD2	TRBJ2-3	many	CASSPREAGTTDTQYF	TGTGCCAGCTCACCAAGGGAAGCGGGGACCACAGATACGCAGTATTTT
TRBV19	-	TRBJ2-2	few	CASNAQSNTGELFF	TGTGCCAGTAATGCCCAATCGAACACCGGGGAGCTGTTTTTT
TRBV29-1	-	TRBJ2-5	many	CSVEDRAFGKETQYF	TGCAGCGTTGAAGATCGTGCGTTCGGGAAAGAGACCCAGTACTTC
TRBV4-3	-	TRBJ2-7	many	CASSQGPQPYEQYF	TGCGCCAGCTCCCAAGGTCCCCAACCTTACGAGCAGTACTTC
TRBV7-3	-	TRBJ2-2	many	CASSPGQFHTGELFF	TGTGCCAGCAGCCCAGGACAGTTTCACACCGGGGAGCTGTTTTTT
TRBV20-1	TRBD1	TRBJ1-6	many	CSARLPTGVDNSPLHF	TGCAGTGCTCGATTACCGACAGGGGTAGATAATTCACCCCTCCACTTT
TRBV6-5	TRBD2	TRBJ2-1	many	CASSLSSGGYNEQFF	TGTGCCAGCAGTTTATCTAGCGGGGGGTACAATGAGCAGTTCTTC
TRBV7-3	TRBD1	TRBJ2-1	many	CASSLDRNSYNEQFF	TGTGCCAGCAGCCTGGACAGGAACTCCTACAATGAGCAGTTCTTC
TRBV12-3/TRBV12-4	TRBD2	TRBJ2-7	many	CASSLSGGAYEQYF	TGTGCCAGCAGTTTATCCGGGGGGGCCTACGAGCAGTACTTC
TRBV20-1	-	TRBJ1-1	many	CSASGTINTEAFF	TGCAGTGCTAGTGGGACAATAAACACTGAAGCTTTCTTT
TRBV7-2	-	TRBJ2-5	many	CASSFSVETQYF	TGTGCCAGCAGCTTCTCCGTGGAGACCCAGTACTTC
TRBV20-1	-	TRBJ1-2	many	CSATQGNYGYTF	TGCAGTGCAACCCAAGGAAACTATGGCTACACCTTC
TRBV25-1	-	TRBJ1-4	medium-sized	CASSEYGDIRQKLFF	TGTGCCAGCAGTGAATATGGGGACATCCGGCAGAAACTGTTTTTT
TRBV5-1	-	TRBJ2-7	-	CASSLDYPSYEQYF	TGCGCCAGCAGCTTGGATTATCCATCCTACGAGCAGTACTTC
TRBV11-2	-	TRBJ1-2	many	CASSLGGTVGYTF	TGTGCCAGCAGCTTAGGCGGGACGGTTGGCTACACCTTC
TRBV24-1	TRBD1	TRBJ2-1	many	CATSGRDRGKDEQFF	TGTGCCACCAGTGGTAGGGACAGGGGGAAGGATGAGCAGTTCTTC
TRBV5-1	-	TRBJ2-1	-	CASSLVLDTDTQFF	TGCGCCAGCAGCTTGGTACTAGACACAGATACGCAGTTCTTC
TRBV2	-	TRBJ2-5	many	CASSDGLGETQYF	TGTGCCAGCAGTGACGGGTTAGGCGAGACCCAGTACTTC
TRBV3-1	TRBD1	TRBJ1-1	many	CASSSQGDHTEAFF	TGTGCCAGCAGCTCACAGGGGGATCACACTGAAGCTTTCTTT
TRBV6-2/TRBV6-3	TRBD2	TRBJ2-7	many	CASSFGLVAAGNYEQYF	TGTGCCAGCAGTTTCGGGCTTGTTGCAGCGGGAAACTACGAGCAGTACTTC
TRBV3-1	TRBD1	TRBJ2-7	many	CASSLDRDIHEQYF	TGTGCCAGCAGCCTAGACAGGGACATCCACGAGCAGTACTTC
TRBV10-3	TRBD2	TRBJ2-3	many	CAISETLAEPTDTQYF	TGTGCCATCAGTGAGACGCTAGCGGAGCCCACAGATACGCAGTATTTT
TRBV20-1	-	TRBJ2-5	many	CSASSFTGAQETQYF	TGCAGTGCTAGTTCCTTTACGGGGGCCCAAGAGACCCAGTACTTC
TRBV28	TRBD2	TRBJ2-3	many	CASSRGGLAGVTDTQYF	TGTGCCAGCAGCCGAGGGGGGCTAGCGGGAGTCACAGATACGCAGTATTTT
TRBV5-1	-	TRBJ1-6	many	CASSLVPGPAETLHF	TGCGCCAGCAGCTTGGTTCCAGGCCCGGCGGAAACCCTCCACTTT
TRBV20-1	-	TRBJ2-4	-	CSAGDGLAKNIQYF	TGCAGTGCTGGGGACGGTCTAGCCAAAAACATTCAGTACTTC